This T cell receptor beta chain originates from a study of human T cells and chemical hapten exposure. In TCRdb, the RACE reads were re-called with MiXCR into one record per CDR3 protein. The sample consists of about 40,000 distinct CDR3 sequences, around 3% of them appearing once. Trimming removed 7 bases at V and 6 bases at J, with 10 bases between. The germline V gene encodes CDR1 SGHDT and CDR2 YYEEEE. The CDR3 length is 12 residues. This clonotype was counted at least ten times. Time point denoted: patch test 2, 6 weeks after DPC sensitization. Treatment reported: therapeutic diphenylcyclopropenone sensitization with weekly scalp DPC.

This receptor was obtained from a man between 40 and 49 years old with alopecia areata. Some clones in this sample may be carry-over from other donors' samples. The source material was whole blood, sampled in connection with sensitization to the hapten diphenylcyclopropenone (DPC). The chain joins TRBV5-6 to TRBJ2-2; D unclear. CDR3 nucleotides: TGTGCCAGCTCTGGGATCGCCGGGGAGCTGTTTTTT. Amino acid sequence: CASSGIAGELFF.